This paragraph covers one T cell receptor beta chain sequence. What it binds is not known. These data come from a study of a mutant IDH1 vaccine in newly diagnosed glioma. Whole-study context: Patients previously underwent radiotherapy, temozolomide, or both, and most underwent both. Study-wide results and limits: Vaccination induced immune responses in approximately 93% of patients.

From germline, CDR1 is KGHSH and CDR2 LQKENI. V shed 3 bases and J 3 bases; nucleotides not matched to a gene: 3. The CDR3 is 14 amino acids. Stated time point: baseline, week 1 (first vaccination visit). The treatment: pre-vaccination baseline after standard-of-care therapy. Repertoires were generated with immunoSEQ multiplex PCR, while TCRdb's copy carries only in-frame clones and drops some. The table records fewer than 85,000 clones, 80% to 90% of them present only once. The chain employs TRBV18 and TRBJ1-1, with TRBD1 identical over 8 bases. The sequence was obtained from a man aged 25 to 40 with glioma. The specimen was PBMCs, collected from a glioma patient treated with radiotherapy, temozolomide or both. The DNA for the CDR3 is TGTGCCAGCTCACCCAGGGGGCTGGACACTGAAGCTTTCTTT. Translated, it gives CASSPRGLDTEAFF.